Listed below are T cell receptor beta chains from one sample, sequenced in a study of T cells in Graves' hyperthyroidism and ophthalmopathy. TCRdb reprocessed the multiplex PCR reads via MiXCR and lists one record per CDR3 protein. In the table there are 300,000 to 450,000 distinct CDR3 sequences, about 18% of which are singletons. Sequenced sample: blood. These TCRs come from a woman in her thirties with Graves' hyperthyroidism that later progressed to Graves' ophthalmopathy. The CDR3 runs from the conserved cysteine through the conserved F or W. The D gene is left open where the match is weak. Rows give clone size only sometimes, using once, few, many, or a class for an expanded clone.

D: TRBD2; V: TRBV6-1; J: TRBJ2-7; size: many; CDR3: CASSGGTSGYYEQYF; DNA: TGTGCCAGCAGCGGAGGGACTAGCGGATACTACGAGCAGTACTTC
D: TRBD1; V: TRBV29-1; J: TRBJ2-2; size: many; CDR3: CSVEDPDRGTGELFF; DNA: TGCAGCGTTGAAGATCCGGACAGGGGGACCGGGGAGCTGTTTTTT
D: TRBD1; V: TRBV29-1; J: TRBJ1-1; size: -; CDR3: CSGTGVENTEAFF; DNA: TGCAGCGGGACAGGGGTGGAGAACACTGAAGCTTTCTTT
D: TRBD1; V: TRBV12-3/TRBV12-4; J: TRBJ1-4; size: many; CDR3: CASSPTGCSEKLFF; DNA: TGTGCCAGCAGCCCGACAGGGTGTTCGGAAAAACTGTTTTTT
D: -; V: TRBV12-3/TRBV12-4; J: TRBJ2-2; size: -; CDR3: CASSLRRTPGSCFF; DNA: -
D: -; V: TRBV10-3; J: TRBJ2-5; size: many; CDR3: CAISDGEETQYF; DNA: TGTGCCATCAGTGACGGCGAAGAGACCCAGTACTTC
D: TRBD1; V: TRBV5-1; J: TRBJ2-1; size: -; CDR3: CASSPRWTGRGDEQFF; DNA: TGCGCCAGCAGCCCCAGATGGACAGGGAGAGGCGATGAGCAGTTCTTC
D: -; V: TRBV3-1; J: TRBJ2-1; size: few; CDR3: CASSQVVNEQFF; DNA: TGTGCCAGCAGCCAAGTAGTAAATGAGCAGTTCTTC
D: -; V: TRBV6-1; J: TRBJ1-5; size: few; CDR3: CASSVGKQPQHF; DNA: TGTGCCAGCAGTGTTGGGAAGCAGCCCCAGCATTTT
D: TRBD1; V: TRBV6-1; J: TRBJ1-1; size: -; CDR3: CASSVRTHSWQGAGKGTEAFF; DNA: TGTGCCAGCAGTGTACGAACACACTCCTGGCAGGGGGCCGGCAAAGGTACTGAAGCTTTCTTT
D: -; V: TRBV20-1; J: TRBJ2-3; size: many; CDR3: CSARLYGGLTDTQYF; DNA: TGCAGTGCTAGACTGTACGGGGGACTCACAGATACGCAGTATTTT
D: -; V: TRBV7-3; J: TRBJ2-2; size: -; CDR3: CASSLGARFANTGELFF; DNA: TGTGCCAGCAGCTTAGGTGCCCGGTTCGCGAACACCGGGGAGCTGTTTTTT
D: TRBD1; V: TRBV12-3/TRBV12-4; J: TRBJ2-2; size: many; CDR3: CASSPLTGFGGELFF; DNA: TGTGCCAGCAGTCCACTGACAGGGTTTGGCGGGGAGCTGTTTTTT
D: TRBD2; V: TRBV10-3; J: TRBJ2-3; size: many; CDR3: CAIRGGLAGADTQYF; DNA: TGTGCCATCAGAGGAGGTCTAGCGGGAGCCGATACGCAGTATTTT
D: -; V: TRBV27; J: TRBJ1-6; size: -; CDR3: CASSPFQQLVFASPLHF; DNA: TGTGCCAGCAGTCCGTTCCAACAGCTCGTATTCGCGTCACCCCTCCACTTT
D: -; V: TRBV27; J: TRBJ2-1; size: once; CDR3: CASSDGTRGHYNEQFF; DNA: TGTGCCAGCAGTGACGGGACTCGGGGCCACTACAATGAGCAGTTCTTC
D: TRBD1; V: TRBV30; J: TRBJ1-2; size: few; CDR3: CAWSVRRQGRGDGYTF; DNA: TGTGCCTGGAGTGTCCGGAGACAGGGAAGGGGCGATGGCTACACCTTC
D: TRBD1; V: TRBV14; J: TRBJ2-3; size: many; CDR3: CASSQEGDRGDDTQYF; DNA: TGTGCCAGCAGCCAAGAGGGGGACAGGGGAGACGATACGCAGTATTTT
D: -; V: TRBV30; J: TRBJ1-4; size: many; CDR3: CAWSVWGSNEKLFF; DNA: TGTGCCTGGAGTGTTTGGGGGTCTAATGAAAAACTGTTTTTT
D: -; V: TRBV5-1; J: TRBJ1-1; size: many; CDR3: CASSTEGVHWGTEAFF; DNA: TGCGCCAGCAGCACCGAGGGGGTCCATTGGGGCACTGAAGCTTTCTTT
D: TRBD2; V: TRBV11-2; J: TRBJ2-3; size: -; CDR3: CASSLGLAGRGTQYF; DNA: TGTGCCAGCAGCCTGGGCCTAGCGGGACGTGGAACGCAGTATTTT
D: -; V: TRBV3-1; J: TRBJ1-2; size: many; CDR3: CASSLRTRGYTF; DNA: TGTGCCAGCAGCCTTAGAACCCGGGGCTACACCTTC
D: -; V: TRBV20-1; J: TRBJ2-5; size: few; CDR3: CSASSGGSWGETQYF; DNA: TGCAGTGCTAGTTCGGGGGGCAGTTGGGGAGAGACCCAGTACTTC
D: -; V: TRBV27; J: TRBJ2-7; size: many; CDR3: CASSFTFRGYEQYF; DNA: TGTGCCAGCAGTTTCACCTTTCGTGGTTACGAGCAGTACTTC
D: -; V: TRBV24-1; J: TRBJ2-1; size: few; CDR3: CATSGGPPGENEQFF; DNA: TGTGCCACCAGTGGAGGCCCCCCGGGGGAGAATGAGCAGTTCTTC
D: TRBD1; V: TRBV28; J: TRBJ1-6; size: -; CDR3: CASSQRGPEHYSPLHF; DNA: TGTGCCAGCAGCCAGAGGGGGCCGGAACATTATTCACCCCTCCACTTT
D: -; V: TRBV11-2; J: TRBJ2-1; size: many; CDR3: CASWDGYNEQFF; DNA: TGTGCCAGCTGGGACGGTTACAATGAGCAGTTCTTC
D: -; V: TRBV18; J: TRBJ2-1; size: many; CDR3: CASSPLGLANNEQFF; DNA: TGTGCCAGCTCACCCCTCGGGCTCGCGAACAATGAGCAGTTCTTC
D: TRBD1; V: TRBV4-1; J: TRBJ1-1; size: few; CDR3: CASSLIQGGGTLNTEAFF; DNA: TGCGCCAGCAGCCTCATACAGGGGGGCGGGACACTGAACACTGAAGCTTTCTTT
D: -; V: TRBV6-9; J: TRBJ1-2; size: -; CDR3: CASTGVPIAGRNTYGYTF; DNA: TGTGCCAGCACTGGGGTCCCTATTGCGGGACGGAACACCTATGGCTACACCTTC
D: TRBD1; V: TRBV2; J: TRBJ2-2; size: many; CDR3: CASIGDSGELFF; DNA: TGTGCCAGCATAGGGGACAGCGGGGAGCTGTTTTTT
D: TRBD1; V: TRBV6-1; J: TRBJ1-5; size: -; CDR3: CASSPGQGSSNQPQHF; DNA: TGTGCCAGCAGTCCCGGACAGGGTTCTAGCAATCAGCCCCAGCATTTT
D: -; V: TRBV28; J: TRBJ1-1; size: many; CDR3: CASSRADSMNTEAFF; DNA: TGTGCCAGCTCAAGGGCGGACTCGATGAACACTGAAGCTTTCTTT
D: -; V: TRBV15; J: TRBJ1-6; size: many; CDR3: CATSRVFSGSYNSPLHF; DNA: TGTGCCACCAGCAGAGTTTTCAGTGGCTCCTATAATTCACCCCTCCACTTT
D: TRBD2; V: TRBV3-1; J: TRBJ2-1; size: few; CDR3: CASSLGVGGERFF; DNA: TGTGCCAGCAGCCTCGGAGTCGGGGGGGAACGCTTCTTC
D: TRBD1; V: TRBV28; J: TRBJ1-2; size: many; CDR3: CASSLQGQLHYGYTF; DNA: TGTGCCAGCAGTTTGCAGGGACAGCTACACTATGGCTACACCTTC
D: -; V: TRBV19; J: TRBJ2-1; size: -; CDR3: CASSWPSSYNEQFF; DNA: TGTGCCAGTAGTTGGCCGAGCTCCTACAATGAGCAGTTCTTC
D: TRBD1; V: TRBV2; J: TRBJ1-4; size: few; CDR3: CASSRPGTANEKLFF; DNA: TGTGCCAGCAGTAGACCCGGGACAGCTAATGAAAAACTGTTTTTT
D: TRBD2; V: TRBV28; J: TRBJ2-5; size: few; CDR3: CASSPSLLAGAETQYF; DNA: TGTGCCAGCAGTCCCTCCCTGTTAGCGGGAGCAGAGACCCAGTACTTC
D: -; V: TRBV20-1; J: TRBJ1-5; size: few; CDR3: CSALSPLYLAGNQPQHF; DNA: TGCAGTGCTCTGTCTCCCTTATACCTCGCTGGCAATCAGCCCCAGCATTTT
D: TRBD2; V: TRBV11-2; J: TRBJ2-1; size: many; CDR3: CASSQISGYYNEQFF; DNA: TGTGCCAGCAGCCAAATTAGCGGGTACTACAATGAGCAGTTCTTC
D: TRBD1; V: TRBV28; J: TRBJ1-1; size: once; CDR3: CASSSSDRVFAFF; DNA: TGTGCCAGCAGTTCGTCGGACAGGGTGTTTGCTTTCTTT
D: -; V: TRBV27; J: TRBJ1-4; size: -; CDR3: CASSPGQGATNEKLFF; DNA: TGTGCCAGCAGTCCCGGTCAGGGCGCAACTAATGAAAAACTGTTTTTT
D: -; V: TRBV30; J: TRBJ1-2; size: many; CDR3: CAWSPGNQGYGYTF; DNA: TGTGCCTGGAGTCCAGGGAACCAAGGGTATGGCTACACCTTC
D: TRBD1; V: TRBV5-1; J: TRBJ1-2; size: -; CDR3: CASSRGPTGPLNHGYTF; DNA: TGCGCCAGCAGCCGAGGACCGACAGGGCCTCTTAACCATGGCTACACCTTC
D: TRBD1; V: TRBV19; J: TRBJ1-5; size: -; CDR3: CASTTGTGGGQPQHF; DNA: TGTGCCAGTACCACCGGGACAGGGGGCGGGCAGCCCCAGCATTTT
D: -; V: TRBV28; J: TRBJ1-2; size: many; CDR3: CASSLLASHGYTF; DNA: TGTGCCAGCAGTTTGTTGGCATCCCATGGCTACACCTTC
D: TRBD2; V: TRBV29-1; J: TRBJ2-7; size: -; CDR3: CSVEGLAENPYEQYF; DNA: TGCAGCGTTGAGGGGCTAGCGGAAAACCCCTACGAGCAGTACTTC
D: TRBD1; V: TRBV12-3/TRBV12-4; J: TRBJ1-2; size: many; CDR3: CASSRGQGDGYTF; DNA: TGTGCCAGCAGTCGCGGACAGGGGGATGGCTACACCTTC
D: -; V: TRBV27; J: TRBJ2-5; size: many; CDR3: CASGIGGAETQYF; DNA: TGTGCCAGCGGTATTGGGGGGGCGGAGACCCAGTACTTC
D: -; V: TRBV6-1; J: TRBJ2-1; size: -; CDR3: CASSSGQVPYNEQFF; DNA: TGTGCCAGCAGCTCTGGGCAGGTCCCTTACAATGAGCAGTTCTTC
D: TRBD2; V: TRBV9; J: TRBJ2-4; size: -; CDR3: CASSVFGGDIQYF; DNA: TGTGCCAGCAGCGTATTCGGGGGGGACATTCAGTACTTC
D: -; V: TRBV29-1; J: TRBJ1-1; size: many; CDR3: CSVEDRGAGVNTEAFF; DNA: TGCAGCGTTGAAGATCGCGGGGCAGGGGTGAACACTGAAGCTTTCTTT
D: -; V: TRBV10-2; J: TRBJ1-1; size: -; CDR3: CASSRGGSEAFF; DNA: TGCGCCAGCTCTAGGGGGGGTAGTGAAGCTTTCTTT
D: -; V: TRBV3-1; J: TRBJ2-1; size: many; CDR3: CASSPSLVSYNEQFF; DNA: TGTGCCAGCAGCCCTTCACTAGTATCCTACAATGAGCAGTTCTTC
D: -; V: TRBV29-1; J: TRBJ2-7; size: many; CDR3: CSAGLSSYEQYF; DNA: TGCAGCGCCGGACTGAGCTCCTACGAGCAGTACTTC
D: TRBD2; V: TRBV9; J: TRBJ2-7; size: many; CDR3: CASSVAGGYYEQYF; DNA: TGTGCCAGCAGCGTAGCCGGGGGGTATTACGAGCAGTACTTC
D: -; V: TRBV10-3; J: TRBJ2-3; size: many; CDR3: CAIRWTASSTDTQYF; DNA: TGTGCCATCAGGTGGACAGCGTCTAGCACAGATACGCAGTATTTT
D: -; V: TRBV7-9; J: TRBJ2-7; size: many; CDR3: CASSLIGGEQYF; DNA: TGTGCCAGCAGCTTGATAGGAGGCGAGCAGTACTTC